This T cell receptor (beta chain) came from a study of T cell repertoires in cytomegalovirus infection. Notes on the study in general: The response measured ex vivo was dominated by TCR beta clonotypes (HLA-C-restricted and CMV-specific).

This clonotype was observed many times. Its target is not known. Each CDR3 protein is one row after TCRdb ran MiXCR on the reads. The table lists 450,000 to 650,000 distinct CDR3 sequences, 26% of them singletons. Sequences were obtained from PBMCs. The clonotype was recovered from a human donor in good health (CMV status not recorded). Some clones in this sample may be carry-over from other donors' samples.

The CDR3 sequence is CASSFGSATDTQYF. In nucleotides, the CDR3 is TGTGCCAGCAGCTTCGGCAGTGCCACAGATACGCAGTATTTT. The V gene is TRBV7-2, the J gene TRBJ2-3, with D unclear. In germline, CDR1 is SGHTA, CDR2 FQGNSA. V was cut by 3 bases and J by 2 bases, with 9 bases left in between. The CDR3 consists of 14 residues.